Below, 11 T cell receptor beta chains from the same sample are listed, as sequenced in a study of HIV-infected children after antiretroviral therapy interruption. RNA-based 3' RACE libraries used unique molecular identifiers. One entry per CDR3 protein results from TCRdb running MiXCR on the 3' RACE reads. Of approximately 96,000 distinct CDR3 sequences listed, roughly 6.7% are singletons. As for treatment: PENTA 11 planned treatment interruption arm or continuous ART arm. The material sequenced was CD45RA+ CD4+ T cells from PBMCs, pooled from several time points, taken from a donor given antiretroviral therapy, either interrupted or continuous. Specified subset: naive CD4+ CD45RA+ CD45RO- T cells. Every receptor here comes from a pool of human donors with HIV.

This clonotype was detected many times. The J gene is TRBJ2-7, the V gene TRBV27; 7 bases are a match to TRBD2. Germline V gives CDR1 MNHEY, CDR2 SMNVEV (reference sequence). V gave up 3 bases and J gave up 2 bases; unmatched junction bases: 10. The CDR3 totals 16 residues. CDR3 sequence (DNA): TGTGCCAGCAGTTTCTCGAGCGGGGCCCTTCCCTACGAGCAGTACTTC. This translates into CASSFSSGALPYEQYF.

This clonotype was recorded many times. The chain uses TRBV4-1 and TRBJ2-2; D unclear. V was clipped by 1 base and J by 6 bases, with 6 bases between them. The CDR3 extends over 13 amino acids. Germline CDR1 MGHRA, CDR2 YSYEKL. The CDR3 spells CASSQVPSGELFF. As DNA, the CDR3 is TGCGCCAGCAGCCAAGTACCCTCCGGGGAGCTGTTTTTT.

V gene TRBV19 combines with J gene TRBJ1-2, with D possibly matching TRBD1 (6 bases). Germline V gives CDR1 LNHDA, CDR2 SQIVND (reference sequence). The CDR3 has 16 residues. The V gene lost 4 bases and the J gene lost 4 bases, with 19 bases spanning the gap. In DNA, the CDR3 is TGTGCCAGTAGTAGAACAGGATTCGGGACACTCTATGGCTACACCTTC. It codes for CASSRTGFGTLYGYTF.

The J gene is TRBJ2-2, the V gene TRBV3-1; D gene unclear. Trimming pared 0 bases from V and 11 bases from J, leaving 10 bases between. The CDR3 is 13 residues long. CDR1 is LGHDT, CDR2 YNNKEL, per germline (reference sequence). The CDR3 sequence is CASSQDEQAELFF. CDR3 DNA sequence: TGTGCCAGCAGCCAAGATGAGCAGGCCGAGCTGTTTTTT.

This clonotype was observed a few times. The chain employs TRBV20-1 and TRBJ1-3, with D perhaps TRBD1 (6 bases). The CDR3 consists of 15 residues. The germline V gene has CDR1 DFQATT and CDR2 SNEGSKA (reference sequence). V was clipped by 5 bases and J by 8 bases, with 22 bases between them. The CDR3 region has the DNA TGCAGTGCTTATAACATCAGGGGAACAGGGTACACCATATATTTT. It yields the protein CSAYNIRGTGYTIYF.

The rearrangement uses TRBV6-6 and TRBJ2-7, with D perhaps matching TRBD1 (5 bases). This CDR3 is built from 13 residues. Germline-derived CDR1 and CDR2 are MNHNY and SVGAGI (reference sequence). Trimming took 4 bases from V and 2 from J, leaving 9 bases between them. DNA for the CDR3: TGTGCCAGCAGTTCCCAGGGAACCTACGAGCAGTACTTC. Encoded protein: CASSSQGTYEQYF.

The rearrangement uses TRBV5-1 and TRBJ1-5, with D possibly matching TRBD1 (6 bases). Germline lookup yields CDR1 SGHRS and CDR2 YFSETQ. Trimming left V 0 bases short and J 10 bases short, with 14 bases between. This CDR3 spans 14 amino acids. The DNA for the CDR3 is TGCGCCAGCAGCTTGGTCGGGGGCCAAGGACCCCAGCATTTT. This translates into CASSLVGGQGPQHF. Combining the CDR3 with reference TRBV5-1 and TRBJ1-5 gives the whole variable domain KAGVTQTPRYLIKTRGQQVTLSCSPISGHRSVSWYQQTPGQGLQFLFEYFSETQRNKGNFPGRFSGRQFSNSRSEMNVSTLELGDSALYLCASSLVGGQGPQHFGDGTRLSIL.

This clonotype was found many times. The chain couples TRBV20-1 to TRBJ2-4, with D perhaps TRBD2 (6 bases). CDR3 length equals 14 residues. Trimming pared 6 bases from V and 3 bases from J, leaving 15 bases between. Germline V gene data show CDR1 as DFQATT and CDR2 as SNEGSKA (reference sequence). CDR3 nucleotide sequence: TGCAGTGCAAAGGGCTGGGAGGACAAAAACATTCAGTACTTC. Residues: CSAKGWEDKNIQYF.

This clonotype was detected many times. The chain carries TRBV10-3 and TRBJ2-1; 10 nucleotides agree with TRBD1. J was trimmed by 3 bases and V by 6 bases; bases with no gene match: 5. Germline V CDR1 and CDR2: ENHRY, SYGVKD. The CDR3 loop spans 15 amino acids. The CDR3 sequence is CAIRTGTGVYNEQFF. CDR3 DNA: TGTGCCATCAGAACCGGGACAGGGGTCTACAATGAGCAGTTCTTC.

This clonotype was observed many times. The V and J genes are TRBV12-3 or TRBV12-4 and TRBJ1-3; D is uncertain. The CDR3 is 15 residues long. V was pared by 3 bases and J by 0 bases, with 9 bases between. The CDR3 reads CASSLMGSSGNTIYF. CDR3 nucleotide sequence: TGTGCCAGCAGTTTGATGGGGAGCTCTGGAAACACCATATATTTT.

This clonotype turned up a few times. The chain couples TRBV2 to TRBJ2-2; tentative D call: TRBD2 (5 bases). CDR3 length: 13 amino acids. Deletions cut 7 bases from V and 4 bases from J, with 10 bases between. Germline assignment: CDR1 SNHLY and CDR2 FYNNEI. The CDR3 DNA sequence: TGTGCCAGCAAACTAGGAAGCACCGGGGAGCTGTTTTTT. It codes for CASKLGSTGELFF.